This T cell receptor beta chain came from a study of CD8 T cells in ankylosing spondylitis (TCRdb year 2017). Study-wide context: T cell receptor beta repertoires were profiled in healthy donors and ankylosing spondylitis patients so that disease-linked TCR variants could be found. The whole study cohort included 108 healthy donors and roughly 24 ankylosing spondylitis patients. Peripheral blood was sampled, and synovial fluid was also collected from ankylosing spondylitis patients.

The junction shows trimming of 3 bases on V and 0 bases on J, and the gene matches do not reach 4 bases of it. The cysteine opens and the phenylalanine closes a CDR3 of 16 amino acids. The CDR3 DNA has 48 bases and is translated from base 1. CDR1 and CDR2 (SGHRS, YFSETQ) derive from the germline V gene. Sequencing relied on an Illumina HiSeq 2500. Quantitative 5'-RACE with molecular barcodes was the method used to prepare the TCR beta libraries. In the source study's methods: A new computational method based on a probabilistic model of VDJ rearrangement was used to identify disease-linked TCR variants. TCRdb applied fastp at Q25 and MiXCR to the public reads, then kept only in-frame beta chains. CDR3 protein duplicates are merged, each entry listing the most common genes and DNA. The V and J calls reflect TCRdb's pipeline rather than the authors' work. In all, the sample holds under 300,000 distinct CDR3 sequences, and roughly a tenth of those were seen once. In total, the top ten clones hold less than 8% of the sample.

The paper's findings and limits, for the study overall: Some motif variants had previously been reported in the synovial fluid and blood of reactive arthritis patients, which suggests shared mechanisms of disease initiation. The disease-linked clones showed a CD8+ phenotype and occurred at relatively low frequencies in peripheral blood. The disease-linked clones were reported as significantly enriched in matched synovial fluid samples from ankylosing spondylitis patients. A TCR beta motif of fewer than 10 highly homologous amino acid variants appeared characteristic of blood from ankylosing spondylitis patients.

Remarks on this clonotype: The antigen it recognizes is unknown. No per-base quality is available; no much larger clone lies one base away.

What was sequenced was blood, either unsorted or a sorted T cell fraction (not recorded which). The sequence came from a male donor with ankylosing spondylitis or in good health (not recorded which). The rearrangement joined TRBV5-1 to TRBJ2-3; TRBD2 matches 10 bases in the middle. In nucleotides, the sequence is TGCGCCAGCAGCTCAGGACTAGCGGCTAGCACAGATACGCAGTATTTT. Translated, it gives CASSSGLAASTDTQYF.